This T cell receptor (beta chain) originates from a study of cytomegalovirus exposure and HLA in healthy donors. In the PCR, 60 Vbeta and 13 Jbeta primers were used. This table comes from immunoSEQ multiplex PCR, and its TCRdb copy is limited to in-frame clones, with some not included. Here the sample spans some 200,000 clones, under 70% being singletons. Between the trimmed V and J ends, which lost 5 bases and 6 bases, there was a span of 13 bases. The CDR3 has 13 amino acids. Germline V gives CDR1 SGHRS, CDR2 YFSETQ. Of note for this clone: Its specificity is unknown.

Study-wide points: Previously analyzed data showed that most TCR beta V segments were productive at a frequency of about 87% or about 30%. The authors listed 150 or so TCR beta chains as cytomegalovirus-associated. The CMV antigen specificity of three CMV-associated chains was confirmed through in vitro analysis. Most TCR sequences showed up rarely, but some public TCRs showed up in many donors.

The sample consisted of PBMCs. The chain recombines TRBV5-1 with TRBJ2-3; the D gene is possibly TRBD2 (7 bases). This clonotype was obtained from a man in his forties in good health and CMV-seropositive. The CDR3 sequence is CASRTGRVDTQYF. The CDR3 coding sequence is TGCGCCAGCAGAACAGGGAGGGTGGATACGCAGTATTTT.